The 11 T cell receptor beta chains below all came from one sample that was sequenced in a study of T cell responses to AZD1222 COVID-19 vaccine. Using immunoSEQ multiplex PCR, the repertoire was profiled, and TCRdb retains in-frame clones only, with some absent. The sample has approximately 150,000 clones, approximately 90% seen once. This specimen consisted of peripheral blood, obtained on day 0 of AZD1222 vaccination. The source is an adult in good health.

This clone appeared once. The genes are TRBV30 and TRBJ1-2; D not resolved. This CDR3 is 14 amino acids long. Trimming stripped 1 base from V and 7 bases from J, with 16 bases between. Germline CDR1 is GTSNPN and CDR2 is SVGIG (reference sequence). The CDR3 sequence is CAWSAGDPSGGYTF. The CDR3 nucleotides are TGTGCCTGGAGTGCAGGCGACCCAAGTGGTGGCTACACCTTC.

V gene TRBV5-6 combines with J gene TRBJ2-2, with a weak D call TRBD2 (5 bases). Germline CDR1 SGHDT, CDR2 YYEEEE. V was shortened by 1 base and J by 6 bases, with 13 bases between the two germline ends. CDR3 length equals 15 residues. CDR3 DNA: TGTGCCAGCAGCTTGTTTGGGAGTAGCGCCGGGGAGCTGTTTTTT. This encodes CASSLFGSSAGELFF.

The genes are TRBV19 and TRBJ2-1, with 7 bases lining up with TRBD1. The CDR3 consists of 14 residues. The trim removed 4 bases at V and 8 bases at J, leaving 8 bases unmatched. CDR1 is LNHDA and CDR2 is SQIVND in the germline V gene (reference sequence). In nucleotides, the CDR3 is TGTGCCAGTAGTAACCCTGGGACAGTTCATGAGCAGTTCTTC. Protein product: CASSNPGTVHEQFF.

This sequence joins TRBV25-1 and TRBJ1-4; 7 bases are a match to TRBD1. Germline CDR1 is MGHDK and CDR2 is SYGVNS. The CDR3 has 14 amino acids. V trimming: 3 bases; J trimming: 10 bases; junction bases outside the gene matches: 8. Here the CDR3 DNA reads TGTGCCAGCAGTGACGACAGGGTGCCAGGAAAACTGTTTTTT. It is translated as CASSDDRVPGKLFF.

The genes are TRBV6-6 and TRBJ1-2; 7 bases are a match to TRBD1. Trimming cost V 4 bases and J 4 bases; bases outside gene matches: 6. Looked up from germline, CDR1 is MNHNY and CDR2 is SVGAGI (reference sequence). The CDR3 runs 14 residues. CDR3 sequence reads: CASSSGTVFYGYTF. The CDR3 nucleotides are TGTGCCAGCAGTTCCGGGACAGTTTTCTATGGCTACACCTTC.

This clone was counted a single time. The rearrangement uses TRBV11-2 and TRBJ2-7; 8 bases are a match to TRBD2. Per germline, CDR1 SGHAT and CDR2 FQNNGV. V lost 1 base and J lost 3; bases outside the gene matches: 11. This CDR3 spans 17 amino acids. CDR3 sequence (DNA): TGTGCCAGCAGCTTAGCGGGGAGGACTAGCCTTGACTACGAGCAGTACTTC. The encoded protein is CASSLAGRTSLDYEQYF.

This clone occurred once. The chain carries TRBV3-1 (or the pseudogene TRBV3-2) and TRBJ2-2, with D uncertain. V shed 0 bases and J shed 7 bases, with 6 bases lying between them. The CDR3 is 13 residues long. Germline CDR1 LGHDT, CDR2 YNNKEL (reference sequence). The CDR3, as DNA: TGTGCCAGCAGCCAAGATCCTCTCGGGGAGCTGTTTTTT. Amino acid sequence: CASSQDPLGELFF.

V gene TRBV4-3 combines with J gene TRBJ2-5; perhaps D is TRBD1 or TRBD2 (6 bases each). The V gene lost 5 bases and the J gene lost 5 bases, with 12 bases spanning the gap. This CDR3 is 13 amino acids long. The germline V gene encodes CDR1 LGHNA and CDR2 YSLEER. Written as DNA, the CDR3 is TGCGCCAGCAGCGCCGGGGGCGGTGAGACCCAGTACTTC. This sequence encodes CASSAGGGETQYF.

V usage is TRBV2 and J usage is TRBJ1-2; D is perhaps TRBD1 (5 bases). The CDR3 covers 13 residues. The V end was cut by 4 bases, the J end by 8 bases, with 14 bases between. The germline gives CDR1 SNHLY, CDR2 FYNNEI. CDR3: CASSALQGAGYTF. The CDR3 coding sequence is TGTGCCAGCAGTGCCCTCCAGGGCGCGGGCTACACCTTC. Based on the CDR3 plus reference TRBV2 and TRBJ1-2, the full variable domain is EPEVTQTPSHQVTQMGQEVILRCVPISNHLYFYWYRQILGQKVEFLVSFYNNEISEKSEIFDDQFSVERPDGSNFTLKIRSTKLEDSAMYFCASSALQGAGYTFGSGTRLTVV.

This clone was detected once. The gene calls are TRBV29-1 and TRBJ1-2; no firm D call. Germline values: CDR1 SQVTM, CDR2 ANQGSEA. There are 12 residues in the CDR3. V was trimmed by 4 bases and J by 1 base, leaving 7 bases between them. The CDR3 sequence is CSVVGNNYGYTF. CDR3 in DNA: TGCAGCGTTGTAGGGAATAACTATGGCTACACCTTC.

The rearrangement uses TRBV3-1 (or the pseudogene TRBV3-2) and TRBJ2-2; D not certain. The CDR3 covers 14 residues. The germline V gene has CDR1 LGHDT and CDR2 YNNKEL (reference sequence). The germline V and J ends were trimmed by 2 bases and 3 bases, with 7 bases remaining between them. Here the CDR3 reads CASSQLSDTGELFF. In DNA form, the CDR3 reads TGTGCCAGCAGCCAATTATCGGACACCGGGGAGCTGTTTTTT.